Below, 2 T cell receptor beta chains from the same sample are listed, as sequenced in a study of blood T cell repertoires in COVID-19. Assay: immunoSEQ multiplex PCR; the TCRdb copy retains only in-frame clones and omits some. The data contain roughly 120,000 clones, 70% to 80% of them seen just once; the ten biggest clones take up approximately 4%. Sequencing was performed on peripheral blood. These receptors were collected from an elderly woman with acute or convalescent COVID-19.

The chain couples TRBV4-2 to TRBJ1-2; D is possibly TRBD1 (6 bases). V was trimmed by 0 bases and J by 6 bases, leaving 17 bases between them. Germline V gives CDR1 LGHNA, CDR2 YNFKEQ. The CDR3 covers 16 residues. The DNA of the CDR3 is TGTGCCAGCAGCCAAGAGCGTCTCGGGACACCTAATGGCTACACCTTC. It encodes CASSQERLGTPNGYTF.

The chain joins TRBV5-1 to TRBJ1-4; weak D call: TRBD1 (5 bases). CDR1 and CDR2 from the germline V gene are SGHRS and YFSETQ. Between the trimmed V and J ends, which lost 3 bases and 4 bases, there was a span of 7 bases. The CDR3 runs 13 residues. CDR3 amino acids: CASSWGSNEKLFF. CDR3 nucleotide sequence: TGCGCCAGCAGCTGGGGCAGTAATGAAAAACTGTTTTTT.